The T cell receptor beta chain described here comes from a study of siplizumab effects on memory and regulatory T cells. Here immunoSEQ multiplex PCR was the method, and the copy in TCRdb shows in-frame clones only, minus some. The sample has about 60,000 clones; less than 90% are singletons. CDR3 length: 11 amino acids. V dropped 7 bases and J dropped 6 bases, with 10 bases sitting between them. The germline V gene encodes CDR1 MNHEY and CDR2 SMNVEV (reference sequence). This chain uses TRBV27 with TRBJ2-7, with D tentatively TRBD1 (6 bases). The clonotype comes from a human donor in good health. The sequenced sample was memory CD4+ T cells sorted from blood. The CDR3 is CASKLGAEQYF. In nucleotides, the CDR3 is TGTGCCAGCAAGTTGGGGGCCGAGCAGTACTTC.